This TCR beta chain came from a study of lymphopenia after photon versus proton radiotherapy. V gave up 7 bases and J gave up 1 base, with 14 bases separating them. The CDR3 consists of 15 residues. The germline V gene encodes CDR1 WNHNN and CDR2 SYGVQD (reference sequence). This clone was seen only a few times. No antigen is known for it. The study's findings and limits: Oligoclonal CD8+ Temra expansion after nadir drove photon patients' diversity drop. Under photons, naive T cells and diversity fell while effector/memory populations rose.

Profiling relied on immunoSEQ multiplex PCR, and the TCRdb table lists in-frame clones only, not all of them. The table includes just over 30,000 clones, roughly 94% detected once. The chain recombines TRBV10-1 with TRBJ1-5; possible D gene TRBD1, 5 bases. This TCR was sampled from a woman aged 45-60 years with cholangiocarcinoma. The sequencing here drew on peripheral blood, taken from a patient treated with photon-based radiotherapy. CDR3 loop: CASIPHRDSNQPQHF. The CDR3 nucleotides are TGCGCCAGCATTCCCCACCGGGACAGCAATCAGCCCCAGCATTTT.